These 32 T cell receptor gamma chains were all obtained from the same sample, sequenced in a study of Vδ1+ human thymocytes. Whole-study findings and limits: Thymic TRG and TRD repertoires appeared highly polyclonal.

Extracted RNA was reverse transcribed into cDNA. The CDR3 regions were amplified by multiplex PCR from V-gene primers to a constant-region primer. TCRdb reprocessed the multiplex PCR reads through CATT. This table has tens of thousands of gamma-chain clones, 20% to 25% appearing once. No antigen has been assigned to these receptors. Source material: Vdelta1+ gamma-delta thymocytes from the thymus. As for subset: FACS-sorted CD3+ TCRalphabeta- TCRVdelta1+ TCRVdelta2- thymocytes. All receptors derive from a girl less than two years old who had congenital heart surgery.

On this clone: Other nucleotide sequences from this sample produce the same CDR3. V is TRGV2 and J is TRGJ1 or TRGJ2. From germline, CDR1 is EGSNGY and CDR2 YDSYNSKV. The CDR3 contains 15 residues. Losses at the gene ends were 0 bases for V and 2 bases for J; bases not matched to a gene: 7. CDR3 sequence (DNA): TGTGCCACCTGGGACGGGCCCCTGGATTATTATAAGAAACTCTTT. It translates to CATWDGPLDYYKKLF.

The table lists this clone with a few counts. The rearrangement uses TRGV4 and TRGJ1 or TRGJ2. This CDR3 is 12 amino acids long. The V segment lost 3 bases and the J segment 9 bases; nucleotides outside the gene matches: 8. Germline-derived CDR1 and CDR2 are EGSTGY and YDSYTSSV. The DNA for the CDR3 is TGTGCCACCTGGGATATCCGTTTTAAGAAACTCTTT. Translation: CATWDIRFKKLF.

As for this clone: Additional DNA sequences in this sample encode the identical CDR3. The chain has TRGV9 and TRGJ1 or TRGJ2. V lost 1 base to trimming and J lost 10 bases; unmatched junction nucleotides: 4. Germline V gene lookup returns CDR1 GITISATS and CDR2 ISYDGTV (reference sequence). The CDR3 extends over 11 amino acids. The CDR3 sequence is CALWEVPKKLF. Here the CDR3 DNA reads TGTGCCTTGTGGGAGGTCCCAAAGAAACTCTTT.

The gene calls are TRGV9 and TRGJ1 or TRGJ2. The CDR3 covers 15 residues. CDR1 is GITISATS, CDR2 ISYDGTV, per germline (reference sequence). The junction had 11 bases not matched to a gene; V was cut back by 0 bases and J by 6 bases. The CDR3 sequence: CALWEVHSNRYKKLF. Written as DNA, the CDR3 is TGTGCCTTGTGGGAGGTGCATAGTAACCGTTATAAGAAACTCTTT.

As regards this clone: A read error is possible here, since a much larger clone lies one base away. The V gene is TRGV8, the J gene TRGJ1 or TRGJ2. V lost 4 bases, J lost 8 bases, and 5 bases stayed unmatched. CDR1 and CDR2 from the germline V gene are VENAVY and YDSYNSRV. CDR3 length: 11 residues. CDR3 in amino acids: CATWEGDKKLF. In DNA form, the CDR3 reads TGTGCCACCTGGGAGGGGGATAAGAAACTCTTT.

As concerns this clone: A junction boundary mismatches the germline segment, possibly from a read error. The chain uses TRGV9 and TRGJ1 or TRGJ2. Germline V gene sequence: CDR1 GITISATS, CDR2 ISYDGTV (reference sequence). This CDR3 spans 19 amino acids. The CDR3 here is CALWEIRGNPSRNYYKKLF. The CDR3 DNA is TGTGCGTTGTGGGAGATTCGAGGAAACCCTTCTCGGAATTATTATAAGAAACTCTTT.

The chain joins TRGV2 to TRGJ1 or TRGJ2. The germline V gene has CDR1 EGSNGY and CDR2 YDSYNSKV. The CDR3 consists of 13 residues. Losses at the gene ends were 0 bases for V and 8 bases for J; bases not matched to a gene: 7. The CDR3 nucleotides read TGTGCCACCTGGGACGGGCCACGTAATAAGAAACTCTTT. This translates into CATWDGPRNKKLF.

This clone was observed a few times. The same CDR3 also results from other DNA sequences found in this sample. This sequence joins TRGV9 and TRGJP2. The CDR3 runs to 12 residues. V was pared by 2 bases and J by 8 bases, with 2 bases of the junction left unmatched. CDR1 and CDR2 (germline): GITISATS, ISYDGTV (reference sequence). This CDR3 is CALWEGDWIKTF. CDR3 bases: TGTGCCTTGTGGGAGGGCGATTGGATCAAGACGTTT.

Worth noting for this clone: This may come from a read error, since a much larger clone is one base off. J is TRGJ1 or TRGJ2 and V is TRGV2. Germline lookup yields CDR1 EGSNGY and CDR2 YDSYNSKV. The CDR3 extends over 12 amino acids. V gave up 3 bases and J gave up 5 bases; unmatched junction bases: 4. The CDR3 loop reads CATWDSDYKKLF. CDR3 bases: TGTGCCACCTGGGACTCTGATTATAAGAAACTCTTT.

V is TRGV9 and J is TRGJP2. This CDR3 has 11 residues. Trimming removed 8 bases from V and 10 bases from J; junction bases left unmatched: 7. The germline V gene has CDR1 GITISATS and CDR2 ISYDGTV (reference sequence). Here the CDR3 DNA reads TGTGCCTTGTTAGCGGGTTGGATCAAGACGTTT. Protein product: CALLAGWIKTF.

Note on this clone: Other DNA sequences in the sample encode the same CDR3. The rearrangement links TRGV2 to TRGJ1 or TRGJ2. The length of the CDR3 is 13 residues. Germline V gene lookup returns CDR1 EGSNGY and CDR2 YDSYNSKV. Trimming took 1 base from V and 4 from J; bases not matched to a gene: 4. The CDR3 DNA reads TGTGCCACCTGGGACGGACAATATTATAAGAAACTCTTT. It specifies CATWDGQYYKKLF.

Only a few counts were recorded for this clone. This sequence joins TRGV2 and TRGJ1 or TRGJ2. The trim removed 2 bases at V and 9 bases at J, leaving 7 bases unmatched. The CDR3 has 12 residues. CDR1 and CDR2 (germline): EGSNGY, YDSYNSKV. CDR3: CATWDETCKKLF. Here the CDR3 DNA reads TGTGCCACCTGGGACGAAACTTGTAAGAAACTCTTT.

V usage is TRGV8 and J usage is TRGJ1 or TRGJ2. The CDR3 totals 13 residues. V lost 0 bases to trimming and J lost 7 bases; unmatched junction nucleotides: 6. Germline-derived CDR1 and CDR2 are VENAVY and YDSYNSRV. In DNA, the CDR3 is TGTGCCACCTGGGATAGGCAAGACTATAAGAAACTCTTT. The encoded protein is CATWDRQDYKKLF.

This clone has a handful of counts. Other DNA sequences in the sample encode the same CDR3. V usage is TRGV2 and J usage is TRGJ1 or TRGJ2. Germline CDR1 EGSNGY, CDR2 YDSYNSKV. With V trimmed by 1 base and J by 10 bases, 7 bases remained unmatched. This CDR3 spans 12 amino acids. CDR3 amino acids: CATWDGRRKKLF. The CDR3 DNA is TGTGCCACCTGGGACGGCCGACGGAAGAAACTCTTT.

Within the sample, this clone is medium-sized. The chain employs TRGV8 and TRGJ1 or TRGJ2. Unmatched junction bases numbered 2, after V lost 5 bases and J lost 1 base. Germline CDR1 reads VENAVY; CDR2 reads YDSYNSRV. CDR3 length: 12 amino acids. The CDR3 bases are TGTGCCACCTGGGGAAATTATTATAAGAAACTCTTT. It codes for CATWGNYYKKLF.

About this clone itself: Other DNA sequences from this sample encode an identical CDR3 as well. The chain uses TRGV4 and TRGJ1 or TRGJ2. The CDR3 covers 15 residues. CDR1 EGSTGY and CDR2 YDSYTSSV come from the germline V gene. The trim removed 0 bases at V and 0 bases at J, leaving 5 bases unmatched. CDR3 residues: CATWDGPGNYYKKLF. Here the CDR3 DNA reads TGTGCCACCTGGGATGGGCCCGGGAATTATTATAAGAAACTCTTT.

Only a few counts were recorded for this clone. A much larger clone is a single base away; this may be a read error. Other nucleotide sequences from this sample produce the same CDR3. This chain links TRGV2 with TRGJ1 or TRGJ2. Per germline, CDR1 EGSNGY and CDR2 YDSYNSKV. V lost 4 bases and J lost 6; bases outside the gene matches: 9. CDR3 size: 13 residues. The CDR3 DNA reads TGTGCCACCTGGGATGGGCCCTGTTATAAGAAACTCTTT. This codes for CATWDGPCYKKLF.

V gene TRGV3 combines with J gene TRGJP2. This CDR3 contains 13 residues. Germline V gene data show CDR1 as VTNTFY and CDR2 as YDVSTARD (reference sequence). V shed 2 bases and J 6 bases; nucleotides not matched to a gene: 3. This chain's CDR3 is CATWDTGDWIKTF. CDR3 coding DNA: TGTGCCACCTGGGACACGGGTGATTGGATCAAGACGTTT.

This chain uses TRGV9 with TRGJ1 or TRGJ2. Germline V gene sequence: CDR1 GITISATS, CDR2 ISYDGTV (reference sequence). This CDR3 is built from 15 residues. V gave up 2 bases and J gave up 0 bases; unmatched junction bases: 7. The DNA for the CDR3 is TGTGCCTTGTGGGAGGGAAGCCCGAATTATTATAAGAAACTCTTT. Protein: CALWEGSPNYYKKLF.

Of note for this clone: This may be a read error, as it is one base from a much larger clone. Other nucleotide sequences from this sample produce the same CDR3. The chain links TRGV2 to TRGJ1 or TRGJ2. The CDR3 contains 13 residues. Germline V gives CDR1 EGSNGY, CDR2 YDSYNSKV. V shed 1 base, J shed 4 bases, and the junction held 4 bases outside the gene matches. The CDR3, as DNA: TGTGCCACCTGGGACGGTCCGTATTATAAGAAACTCTTT. Translating gives CATWDGPYYKKLF.

V is TRGV9 and J is TRGJ1 or TRGJ2. The CDR3 runs to 10 residues. Germline trimming cut 9 bases from V and 9 bases from J; bases unmatched to any gene: 8. The V gene's germline CDR1 is GITISATS and CDR2 ISYDGTV (reference sequence). DNA for the CDR3: TGTGCCTTGCCCACTACTAAGAAACTCTTT. Protein sequence: CALPTTKKLF.

The chain employs TRGV4 and TRGJ1 or TRGJ2. CDR1 EGSTGY and CDR2 YDSYTSSV come from the germline V gene. V lost 0 bases and J lost 12; bases outside the gene matches: 11. CDR3 length: 13 residues. CDR3 DNA: TGTGCCACCTGGGATGGGCCCCCGGGGGGGAAACTCTTT. Translating gives CATWDGPPGGKLF.

The chain uses TRGV4 and TRGJ1 or TRGJ2. This CDR3 comprises 13 residues. Germline CDR1 and CDR2: EGSTGY and YDSYTSSV. V lost 4 bases, J lost 8 bases, and 11 bases stayed unmatched. The CDR3 spells CATWDGPLHKKLF. In DNA form, the CDR3 reads TGTGCCACCTGGGACGGGCCATTGCATAAGAAACTCTTT.

This clone has just a few counts. The genes are TRGV5 and TRGJ1 or TRGJ2. The CDR3 runs 13 residues. Germline lookup yields CDR1 VINAFY and CDR2 YDVSNSKD. The V segment lost 2 bases and the J segment 4 bases; nucleotides outside the gene matches: 5. Here the CDR3 reads CATWDNVYYKKLF. The DNA of the CDR3 is TGTGCCACCTGGGACAACGTGTATTATAAGAAACTCTTT.

The genes are TRGV9 and TRGJ1 or TRGJ2. Trimming took 6 bases from V and 6 from J; bases not matched to a gene: 17. The CDR3 consists of 15 residues. Germline V gene sequence: CDR1 GITISATS, CDR2 ISYDGTV (reference sequence). CDR3 sequence reads: CALWFPQGFIYKKLF. The CDR3 coding sequence is TGTGCCTTGTGGTTCCCCCAAGGGTTTATTTATAAGAAACTCTTT.

This chain uses TRGV9 with TRGJP2. The trim removed 2 bases at V and 0 bases at J, leaving 6 bases unmatched. The germline CDR1 and CDR2 sequences are GITISATS and ISYDGTV (reference sequence). The CDR3 length is 16 residues. CDR3 loop: CALWEGANSSDWIKTF. The CDR3 DNA is TGTGCCTTGTGGGAGGGCGCTAATAGTAGTGATTGGATCAAGACGTTT.

The chain recombines TRGV4 with TRGJ1 or TRGJ2. CDR1 EGSTGY and CDR2 YDSYTSSV come from the germline V gene. The CDR3 totals 10 residues. V gave up 9 bases and J gave up 12 bases; unmatched junction bases: 11. The CDR3 loop reads CATPGGGKLF. CDR3 in DNA: TGTGCCACCCCCGGGGGAGGGAAACTCTTT.

There are a few counts of this clone. This sequence joins TRGV9 and TRGJ1 or TRGJ2. The length of the CDR3 is 14 residues. The V gene end was trimmed by 2 bases and the J gene end by 3 bases; junction bases not matched to a gene: 7. CDR1 is GITISATS and CDR2 is ISYDGTV in the germline V gene (reference sequence). The CDR3 spells CALWEGPVYYKKLF. The CDR3, as DNA: TGTGCCTTGTGGGAGGGACCAGTTTATTATAAGAAACTCTTT.

This clone turned up a few times. V gene TRGV2 combines with J gene TRGJ1 or TRGJ2. Per germline, CDR1 EGSNGY and CDR2 YDSYNSKV. The ends lost 6 bases at V and 4 bases at J; junction bases unmatched: 6. The CDR3 extends over 12 amino acids. The CDR3 nucleotides read TGTGCCACCTGGCGCACGTATTATAAGAAACTCTTT. Amino acids: CATWRTYYKKLF.

The rearrangement uses TRGV2 and TRGJ1 or TRGJ2. Per the germline V gene, CDR1 is EGSNGY and CDR2 is YDSYNSKV. The V and J ends lost 1 base and 5 bases, in that order; junction bases with no gene match: 11. The CDR3 has 15 residues. The CDR3 here is CATWDGLWPDYKKLF. The DNA of the CDR3 is TGTGCCACCTGGGACGGTCTGTGGCCGGATTATAAGAAACTCTTT.

This clone was seen a handful of times. The rearrangement uses TRGV3 and TRGJ1 or TRGJ2. The CDR3 runs 12 residues. The germline gives CDR1 VTNTFY, CDR2 YDVSTARD (reference sequence). V shed 6 bases and J 9 bases; nucleotides not matched to a gene: 11. The CDR3 DNA reads TGTGCCACCTGGCGGGTTTTTGGTAAGAAACTCTTT. Translated: CATWRVFGKKLF.

Concerning this clone: Distinct nucleotide sequences in the sample also encode this CDR3. The rearrangement links TRGV3 to TRGJ1 or TRGJ2. Germline CDR1 reads VTNTFY; CDR2 reads YDVSTARD (reference sequence). The CDR3 spans 14 residues. Unmatched junction bases numbered 4, after V lost 1 base and J lost 1 base. CDR3 nucleotide sequence: TGTGCCACCTGGGACAGCCCTAATTATTATAAGAAACTCTTT. As protein: CATWDSPNYYKKLF.